These 4 T cell receptor beta chains originate from one sample sequenced in a study of T cells in Graves' hyperthyroidism and ophthalmopathy. Amplification of TCR beta CDR3 regions was performed using RNA transcripts as template. Using the HTBI primer set, a first-round RT-PCR was run on the TCR CDR3. TCRdb reprocessed the multiplex PCR reads with MiXCR, giving one entry per CDR3 protein. The top ten clones hold roughly 8% of a sample with 700,000 or so distinct CDR3 sequences, about a sixth of them seen once. The sequenced material came from blood. These receptor sequences come from a man between 18 and 35 years old with Graves' hyperthyroidism.

Details on this clonotype: Since a much larger clone is just one base distant, this may be a read error. The chain is built from TRBV5-1 and TRBJ2-7; 12 bases fit TRBD2. This CDR3 comprises 17 residues. In germline, CDR1 is SGHRS, CDR2 YFSETQ. CDR3 nucleotides: TGCGCCAGCAGCCCACCCACTAGCGGGAGGAGCCCCTACGAGCGGTACTTC. Its translation: CASSPPTSGRSPYERYF.

This clonotype was observed a few times. The chain carries TRBV19 and TRBJ2-5; 9 bases are shared with TRBD1. This CDR3 is 15 amino acids long. Germline V gene lookup returns CDR1 LNHDA and CDR2 SQIVND (reference sequence). Germline trimming cut 6 bases from V and 3 bases from J; bases unmatched to any gene: 8. The CDR3 here is CASSHITGGEETQYF. CDR3 DNA sequence: TGTGCCAGTAGCCACATAACAGGGGGCGAAGAGACCCAGTACTTC.

There are many counts of this clonotype. For the CDR3, the DNA is TGTGCCAGCAGCCTCCTACTAGCGGGACCTCTCACAGATACGCAGTATTTT. Protein: CASSLLLAGPLTDTQYF. The chain couples TRBV7-3 to TRBJ2-3, with TRBD2 matching 10 bases. This CDR3 is built from 17 residues. CDR1 and CDR2 from the germline V gene are SGHTA and FQGTGA. V was pared by 5 bases and J by 2 bases, with 10 bases of the junction left unmatched.

Comment on this clonotype: Possible read error: a much larger clone is one base away. The rearrangement uses TRBV7-8 and TRBJ2-3, with TRBD2 as a possible D gene (7 bases). Germline values: CDR1 SGHVS, CDR2 FQNEAQ. CDR3 length: 15 residues. The CDR3 protein is CASSRKGGTTGTQYF. The CDR3 coding sequence is TGTGCCAGCAGCCGAAAGGGGGGGACCACAGGTACGCAGTATTTT.